This T cell receptor (beta chain) was identified during a study of preoperative IRX-2 immunotherapy in early breast cancer. Treatment described: preoperative locoregional IRX-2 cytokine immunotherapy. Preoperative locoregional IRX-2 cytokine immunotherapy was tested in the phase Ib source study. CDR3 length: 15 residues. The junction had 13 bases not matched to a gene; V was cut back by 5 bases and J by 9 bases. CDR1 and CDR2 (germline): MNHGY, SAAAGT. Sequenced by immunoSEQ multiplex PCR; TCRdb stores in-frame clones only, minus some. The sample lists about 33,000 clones; about nine tenths were seen once.

The origin of this receptor is a human donor with breast cancer. This sequence joins TRBV6-8 and TRBJ1-5, with 7 bases fitting TRBD1. Specimen: tumor tissue, collected after IRX-2 immunotherapy. The CDR3 reads CASSLKGAAGGPQHF. In nucleotides, the CDR3 is TGTGCCAGCAGTCTAAAGGGGGCTGCCGGGGGGCCCCAGCATTTT.